This record concerns one TCR beta chain sequence. This specimen belongs to a study of OX40 agonist ivuxolimab in advanced cancers. Study background: Patients were treated with intravenous ivuxolimab, dosed at 0.01 to 10 mg/kg and infused every 2 weeks.

Trimming shortened V by 5 bases and J by 1 base, and 8 bases separated the two germline ends. Germline loops: CDR1 LNHDA, CDR2 SQIVND (reference sequence). This CDR3 region has 13 residues. Measured with immunoSEQ multiplex PCR; TCRdb has only the in-frame clones, and not every one. This repertoire shows fewer than 70,000 clones, roughly 89% found once; its top ten account for about 0.66%. This TCR derives from an adult with an advanced solid tumor such as melanoma, head and neck, liver or kidney cancer. The starting material was CD4+ or CD8+ T cells sorted from blood, obtained in a trial of the OX40 agonist ivuxolimab. The chain uses TRBV19 and TRBJ1-2; D remains unclear. CDR3 DNA sequence: TGTGCCAGTAGTGATACCATTAACTATGGCTACACCTTC. This codes for CASSDTINYGYTF.